These 22 T cell receptor beta chains share one sample of origin, sequenced in a study of blood T cells in healthy people across ages. Primers used in a second PCR of about 6 to 11 cycles were a sample-barcoded 5' primer and a J-beta primer mix. TCRdb analysed the 5' RACE reads with MiXCR anew, one entry per CDR3 protein. The sample holds about 640,000 distinct CDR3 sequences, approximately 30% seen once. Input material: blood. These receptors were collected from a woman over 75 in good health.

Turning to this clonotype: Possible read error: a much larger clone is one base away. The rearrangement joins TRBV7-2 to TRBJ1-3; D gene unclear. The CDR3 contains 13 residues. Germline-derived CDR1 and CDR2 are SGHTA and FQGNSA. The CDR3 DNA sequence: TGTGCCAGCAGCTACACTGCTGGAGACACCATATATTTT. It specifies CASSYTAGDTIYF.

This clonotype was recorded a few times. The rearrangement links TRBV4-1 to TRBJ2-2; D not certain. The V and J ends lost 0 bases and 4 bases respectively, with 6 bases between them. This CDR3 is 14 amino acids long. Germline CDR1 is MGHRA and CDR2 is YSYEKL. CDR3: CASSQERVTGELFF. CDR3 coding DNA: TGCGCCAGCAGCCAAGAGCGAGTCACCGGGGAGCTGTTTTTT.

This clonotype has just a few counts. At one end, the junction sequence differs from germline, possibly due to a read error. The chain links TRBV20-1 to TRBJ1-1; unclear D gene. This CDR3 contains 15 residues. Germline V CDR1 and CDR2: DFQATT, SNEGSKA (reference sequence). DNA of the CDR3: TGCAGTGTTAGAGTGTCGGGAGTTTCTAACACTGAAGCTTTCTTT. Protein sequence: CSVRVSGVSNTEAFF.

This clonotype was counted at least ten times. V usage is TRBV4-2 and J usage is TRBJ1-2; D uncertain. V dropped 0 bases and J dropped 8 bases, with 16 bases sitting between them. The CDR3 has 15 amino acids. In germline, CDR1 is LGHNA, CDR2 YNFKEQ. The CDR3 is CASSQDQGRGMGYTF. DNA of the CDR3: TGTGCCAGCAGCCAAGATCAAGGGAGAGGTATGGGCTACACCTTC.

Notes on this clonotype: An end of the junction differs from the germline gene, which may be a read error. The V and J genes are TRBV3-1 and TRBJ1-2, with TRBD1 matching over 7 bases. The CDR3 sequence is 13 residues long. Germline lookup yields CDR1 LGHDT and CDR2 YNNKEL (reference sequence). The CDR3 loop is CAGSPSRQGGYTF. DNA of the CDR3: TGTGCCGGCAGCCCCTCTCGACAGGGAGGCTACACCTTC. Full variable domain (missing parts from reference TRBV3-1 and TRBJ1-2): DTAVSQTPKYLVTQMGNDKSIKCEQNLGHDTMYWYKQDSKKFLKIMFSYNNKELIINETVPNRFSPKSPDKAHLNLHINSLELGDSAVYFCAGSPSRQGGYTFGSGTRLTVV.

The table lists this clonotype with many counts. V is TRBV20-1 and J is TRBJ2-7, with D possibly matching TRBD2 (6 bases). With 6 bases removed from V and 3 bases from J, the gap between germline ends came to 15 bases. The CDR3 has 13 residues. The germline V gene has CDR1 DFQATT and CDR2 SNEGSKA (reference sequence). The DNA for the CDR3 is TGCAGTGCGGCAGGGACTTTAGACTACGAGCAGTACTTC. It translates to CSAAGTLDYEQYF.

The rearrangement links TRBV12-3 or TRBV12-4 to TRBJ1-1; D perhaps matches TRBD1 (5 bases). The ends were cut back, 6 bases at V and 3 bases at J, with 17 bases in the middle. CDR3 length: 15 residues. The CDR3 loop is CASRASGPRYTEAFF. CDR3 sequence (DNA): TGTGCCAGCAGGGCCTCGGGGCCCCGGTACACTGAAGCTTTCTTT.

In this sample, this clonotype turned up many times. The J gene is TRBJ2-5, the V gene TRBV27, with TRBD1 matching 8 bases. The CDR3 has 15 residues. From germline, CDR1 is MNHEY and CDR2 SMNVEV (reference sequence). The V segment lost 6 bases and the J segment 5 bases; nucleotides outside the gene matches: 11. This CDR3 reads CASRPGGQAGETQYF. The CDR3 DNA reads TGTGCCAGCAGACCCGGGGGACAGGCGGGGGAGACCCAGTACTTC.

There are a few counts of this clonotype. This chain connects TRBV30 to TRBJ1-5, with D maybe TRBD1 (5 bases). Germline V gives CDR1 GTSNPN, CDR2 SVGIG (reference sequence). The germline V and J ends were trimmed by 5 bases and 3 bases, with 20 bases remaining between them. The CDR3 has 16 amino acids. The DNA for the CDR3 is TGTGCCTGGGGTCGTCGGACAACGTTGGACAATCAGCCCCAGCATTTT. This codes for CAWGRRTTLDNQPQHF. Complete variable domain (other parts from reference TRBV30 and TRBJ1-5): SQTIHQWPATLVQPVGSPLSLECTVEGTSNPNLYWYRQAAGRGLQLLFYSVGIGQISSEVPQNLSASRPQDRQFILSSKKLLLSDSGFYLCAWGRRTTLDNQPQHFGDGTRLSIL.

The chain employs TRBV20-1 and TRBJ2-1; TRBD1 agrees at 8 bases. Trimming took 6 bases from V and 7 from J; bases not matched to a gene: 8. The CDR3 is made up of 13 amino acids. Germline values: CDR1 DFQATT, CDR2 SNEGSKA (reference sequence). The CDR3 DNA follows: TGCAGTGCGTGTACAGGGGGGTGGAATGAGCAGTTCTTC. Encoded protein: CSACTGGWNEQFF.

Ten or more counts support this clonotype. The chain carries TRBV12-3 or TRBV12-4 and TRBJ1-2, with 10 nucleotides matching TRBD1. Trimming at V came to 3 bases and at J to 6 bases, leaving 1 base not matched to a gene. This CDR3 spans 13 amino acids. The CDR3 bases are TGTGCCAGCAGTTTGGGGACAGGGGATGGCTACACCTTC. This translates into CASSLGTGDGYTF.

This chain joins TRBV27 and TRBJ1-2; no clear D gene. Germline-derived CDR1 and CDR2 are MNHEY and SMNVEV (reference sequence). This CDR3 spans 13 amino acids. V lost 3 bases and J lost 2, with 7 bases in between. The CDR3 DNA reads as TGTGCCAGCAGTTTTGCCAGAAACTATGGCTACACCTTC. It is translated as CASSFARNYGYTF.

V and J are TRBV3-1 and TRBJ2-4, with D possibly being TRBD2 (5 bases). TRBJ2-7 matches the DNA end more closely, so the J call is doubtful. This CDR3 has 15 residues. Germline V gene data show CDR1 as LGHDT and CDR2 as YNNKEL (reference sequence). The CDR3 DNA reads as TGTGCCAGCAGCCAAGATTCGGGATCTTACTACGAGCAGTACTTC. Translating gives CASSQDSGSYYEQYF.

V gene TRBV11-1 combines with J gene TRBJ2-3; TRBD2 matches at 9 bases. Trimming removed 5 bases from V and 3 bases from J; junction bases left unmatched: 9. This CDR3 region has 16 residues. CDR1 and CDR2 from the germline V gene are SGHAT and FQDESV (reference sequence). CDR3 sequence reads: CASSALRGGRTDTQYF. CDR3 nucleotides: TGTGCCAGCAGCGCGCTGCGGGGGGGCCGGACAGATACGCAGTATTTT.

The genes are TRBV29-1 and TRBJ1-2; TRBD1 matches at 8 bases. In germline, CDR1 is SQVTM, CDR2 ANQGSEA. The CDR3 contains 13 residues. J gave up 4 bases and V 4 bases, and 5 bases lay outside the gene matches. CDR3 sequence reads: CSVALGQGYGYTF. The CDR3 region has the DNA TGCAGCGTTGCCCTTGGACAGGGCTATGGCTACACCTTC.

This clonotype occurred a few times. The chain has TRBV7-9 and TRBJ2-5, with 7 bases lining up with TRBD1. The J call could be wrong; TRBJ2-7 is a better fit for the DNA end. The CDR3 loop spans 13 amino acids. CDR1 is SEHNR, CDR2 FQNEAQ, per germline (reference sequence). The CDR3: CVGSPTGFREQYF. In DNA form, the CDR3 reads TGTGTCGGCAGTCCGACAGGGTTTCGCGAGCAGTACTTC.

This clonotype has at least ten counts. This sequence joins TRBV6-1 and TRBJ1-5; TRBD1 agrees at 7 bases. This CDR3 spans 15 amino acids. Germline V lookup: CDR1 MNHNS, CDR2 SASEGT. Trimming took 7 bases from V and 6 from J; bases not matched to a gene: 12. The CDR3 DNA is TGTGCCAGCATAGGGGGCAGCCGTTTGGTTCAGCCCCAGCATTTT. As protein: CASIGGSRLVQPQHF.

Concerning this clonotype: A much larger clone differs from this one at a single base, so this may be a read error. This sequence joins TRBV20-1 and TRBJ2-7; 8 positions match TRBD2. The germline V gene has CDR1 DFQATT and CDR2 SNEGSKA (reference sequence). The junction had 5 bases not matched to a gene; V was cut back by 3 bases and J by 7 bases. CDR3 length: 12 amino acids. The CDR3 region is CSASVGGDEQYF. CDR3 DNA sequence: TGCAGTGCTAGCGTCGGGGGGGATGAGCAGTACTTC.

This clonotype showed up just a few times. The chain employs TRBV6-5 and TRBJ1-5; D gene unclear. The V and J ends lost 2 bases and 3 bases respectively, with 8 bases between them. Germline-derived CDR1 and CDR2 are MNHEY and SVGAGI. There are 14 residues in the CDR3. In nucleotides, the CDR3 is TGTGCCAGCAGTTACAATGGGATCAATCAGCCCCAGCATTTT. It encodes CASSYNGINQPQHF.

This clonotype has just a few counts. This may stem from a read error, because a much larger clone lies one nucleotide away. The chain couples TRBV28 to TRBJ1-1, with D unclear. Per germline, CDR1 MDHEN and CDR2 SYDVKM. V lost 7 bases and J lost 5, with 14 bases in between. This CDR3 has 13 residues. As DNA, the CDR3 is TGTGCCAGCACCCTAGGAAGGTGGACTGAAGCTTTCTTT. This translates into CASTLGRWTEAFF.

Turning to this clonotype: A clone one base away is much larger, so this may be a read error. CDR3 residues: CASSLYRLEGPDAQYF. Here the CDR3 DNA reads TGTGCCAGCAGCTTGTATCGCCTTGAGGGGCCAGATGCGCAGTATTTT. The gene calls are TRBV5-6 and TRBJ2-3; D may be TRBD1 or TRBD2 (5 bases each). The length of the CDR3 is 16 residues. CDR1 is SGHDT and CDR2 is YYEEEE in the germline V gene.

This clonotype has just a few counts. The CDR3 region is CASNSRAAVHNEQFF. DNA for the CDR3: TGTGCCAGCAATTCCCGCGCCGCCGTACACAATGAGCAGTTCTTC. The chain links TRBV25-1 to TRBJ2-1; D not certain. The CDR3 extends over 15 amino acids. Germline values: CDR1 MGHDK, CDR2 SYGVNS. V dropped 7 bases and J dropped 5 bases, with 18 bases sitting between them.